This T cell receptor (beta chain) came from a study of blood T cell repertoires in COVID-19. In the study's own analysis: Estimated nucleated cell counts came from reference gene primer amplification. Only in-frame clones appear in the TCRdb table, and some are missing; sequencing was by immunoSEQ multiplex PCR. V, J and clone size derive from that table, while D and trimming were established from the DNA sequence. The table has roughly 250,000 clones, approximately 79% seen once; the top ten hold approximately 4.9%. The receptor was isolated from a woman older than 75 with active or convalescent COVID-19. Input material: peripheral blood.

The chain's CDR3 is CASTPRGQGGQPQHF. The CDR3 DNA sequence: TGTGCCAGCACTCCCAGGGGACAGGGAGGGCAGCCCCAGCATTTT. The chain couples TRBV6-5 to TRBJ1-5, with 9 bases lining up with TRBD1. Trimming at V came to 7 bases and at J to 7 bases, leaving 11 bases not matched to a gene. CDR3 length: 15 residues. Germline V gives CDR1 MNHEY, CDR2 SVGAGI.